A selection of T cell receptor beta chains follows, all from one sample in a study of CD8 T cells in ankylosing spondylitis. TCRdb independently ran MiXCR on the 5' RACE reads; one entry per CDR3 protein. This table holds roughly 180,000 distinct CDR3 sequences, 10% to 15% found once. The sequencing sample was made of blood, either unsorted or a sorted T cell fraction (not recorded which). The origin of the receptors is a male donor with ankylosing spondylitis or in good health (not recorded which). The CDR3 runs from the conserved cysteine through the conserved F or W. The order of the fields is clone size, D gene, J gene, V gene, CDR3 protein, CDR3 DNA. A D gene is named only where the DNA matches it firmly. Clone sizes are given selectively: once, few, many, or a class where the clone is expanded.

clone_size: few; d_call: NA; j_call: TRBJ2-5; v_call: TRBV3-1; cdr3_aa: CASSRDYQETQYF; cdr3_nt: TGTGCCAGCAGCCGAGATTACCAAGAGACCCAGTACTTC
clone_size: NA; d_call: TRBD2; j_call: TRBJ2-1; v_call: TRBV4-1; cdr3_aa: CASSQAQAGGNQQFF; cdr3_nt: TGCGCCAGCAGCCAAGCACAAGCGGGGGGCAATCAGCAGTTCTTC
clone_size: few; d_call: NA; j_call: TRBJ2-1; v_call: TRBV7-9; cdr3_aa: CASSFSTGEEAQFF; cdr3_nt: TGTGCCAGCAGCTTTTCCACCGGGGAGGAGGCGCAGTTCTTC
clone_size: NA; d_call: NA; j_call: TRBJ2-7; v_call: TRBV6-5; cdr3_aa: CASSYIGTPDYEQYF; cdr3_nt: TGTGCCAGCAGTTACATCGGGACACCAGACTACGAGCAGTACTTC
clone_size: few; d_call: NA; j_call: TRBJ2-5; v_call: TRBV6-5; cdr3_aa: CASSSGGAAAMETQYF; cdr3_nt: TGTGCCAGCAGTTCTGGTGGGGCAGCAGCAATGGAGACCCAGTACTTC
clone_size: few; d_call: TRBD1; j_call: TRBJ2-7; v_call: TRBV4-1; cdr3_aa: CASSPDRASSYEQYF; cdr3_nt: TGCGCCAGCAGCCCGGACAGGGCAAGCTCCTACGAGCAGTACTTC
clone_size: few; d_call: TRBD2; j_call: TRBJ2-7; v_call: TRBV27; cdr3_aa: CASSLGTSGSNEQYF; cdr3_nt: TGTGCCAGCAGTTTAGGGACTAGCGGGAGTAACGAGCAGTACTTC
clone_size: NA; d_call: NA; j_call: TRBJ1-6; v_call: TRBV27; cdr3_aa: CASSVGSNSPLHF; cdr3_nt: TGTGCCAGCAGTGTCGGTTCCAATTCACCCCTCCACTTT
clone_size: few; d_call: TRBD1; j_call: TRBJ1-2; v_call: TRBV27; cdr3_aa: CASSSGTGNGYTF; cdr3_nt: TGTGCCAGCAGTTCCGGGACAGGGAATGGCTACACCTTC
clone_size: few; d_call: NA; j_call: TRBJ1-5; v_call: TRBV6-1; cdr3_aa: CASRPGRISNQPQHF; cdr3_nt: TGTGCCAGCCGACCCGGACGGATTAGCAATCAGCCCCAGCATTTT
clone_size: NA; d_call: NA; j_call: TRBJ2-3; v_call: TRBV4-1; cdr3_aa: CASSQDRVGGPDTQYF; cdr3_nt: TGCGCCAGCAGCCAAGATAGGGTGGGGGGCCCAGATACGCAGTATTTT
clone_size: few; d_call: NA; j_call: TRBJ2-3; v_call: TRBV10-2; cdr3_aa: CASSDLSSTDTQYF; cdr3_nt: TGCGCCAGCAGTGACCTTTCTAGCACAGATACGCAGTATTTT
clone_size: NA; d_call: NA; j_call: TRBJ2-1; v_call: TRBV6-2/TRBV6-3; cdr3_aa: CASRLGGGGAYNEQFF; cdr3_nt: TGTGCCAGCAGACTAGGAGGGGGGGGGGCCTACAATGAGCAGTTCTTC
clone_size: many; d_call: TRBD1; j_call: TRBJ1-1; v_call: TRBV4-1; cdr3_aa: CASSQEPGQLNTEAFF; cdr3_nt: TGCGCCAGCAGCCAAGAACCGGGACAGCTGAACACTGAAGCTTTCTTT
clone_size: many; d_call: NA; j_call: TRBJ2-7; v_call: TRBV5-1; cdr3_aa: CASSSRRDTGLEEQYF; cdr3_nt: TGCGCCAGCAGTTCCCGCCGAGACACGGGTTTGGAAGAGCAGTACTTC
clone_size: many; d_call: NA; j_call: TRBJ2-7; v_call: TRBV5-1; cdr3_aa: CASSLTETYEQYF; cdr3_nt: TGCGCCAGCAGCTTGACAGAGACTTACGAGCAGTACTTC
clone_size: NA; d_call: TRBD1; j_call: TRBJ1-1; v_call: TRBV5-1; cdr3_aa: CASMPNRGNTEAFF; cdr3_nt: TGCGCCAGCATGCCCAACAGGGGGAACACTGAAGCTTTCTTT
clone_size: NA; d_call: NA; j_call: TRBJ2-7; v_call: TRBV7-2; cdr3_aa: CASSLHTYEQYF; cdr3_nt: TGTGCCAGCAGCCTCCATACCTACGAGCAGTACTTC
clone_size: NA; d_call: NA; j_call: TRBJ2-2; v_call: TRBV10-3; cdr3_aa: CATRGNTGELFF; cdr3_nt: TGTGCCACGCGGGGGAACACCGGGGAGCTGTTTTTT
clone_size: few; d_call: NA; j_call: TRBJ1-1; v_call: TRBV6-6; cdr3_aa: CASSYLEGTEAFF; cdr3_nt: TGTGCCAGCAGTTACCTGGAGGGGACTGAAGCTTTCTTT
clone_size: many; d_call: NA; j_call: TRBJ2-3; v_call: TRBV7-8; cdr3_aa: CASSLILQSTDTQYF; cdr3_nt: TGTGCCAGCAGCTTAATTCTTCAGAGCACAGATACGCAGTATTTT
clone_size: few; d_call: TRBD1; j_call: TRBJ1-2; v_call: TRBV4-1; cdr3_aa: CASSQVTGEYGYTF; cdr3_nt: TGCGCCAGCAGCCAAGTGACAGGGGAGTATGGCTACACCTTC
clone_size: NA; d_call: NA; j_call: TRBJ2-5; v_call: TRBV5-6; cdr3_aa: CASSYPRAEETQYF; cdr3_nt: TGTGCCAGCAGCTACCCCAGGGCGGAGGAGACCCAGTACTTC
clone_size: few; d_call: NA; j_call: TRBJ2-3; v_call: TRBV27; cdr3_aa: CASSLGDLPDTQYF; cdr3_nt: TGTGCCAGCAGTTTAGGGGACCTCCCAGATACGCAGTATTTT
clone_size: few; d_call: TRBD1; j_call: TRBJ2-7; v_call: TRBV6-2/TRBV6-3; cdr3_aa: CASSDRGPLAYEQYF; cdr3_nt: TGTGCCAGCAGTGACAGGGGACCCTTGGCCTACGAGCAGTACTTC
clone_size: few; d_call: TRBD2; j_call: TRBJ2-3; v_call: TRBV10-1; cdr3_aa: CASSTSGTADTQYF; cdr3_nt: TGCGCCAGCAGTACTAGCGGGACGGCAGATACGCAGTATTTT
clone_size: many; d_call: NA; j_call: TRBJ2-3; v_call: TRBV12-3/TRBV12-4; cdr3_aa: CASSLEPTDTQYF; cdr3_nt: TGTGCCAGCAGTTTAGAGCCCACAGATACGCAGTATTTT